A selection of T cell receptor beta chains follows, all from one sample in a study of blood T cell repertoires in COVID-19. Profiled with immunoSEQ multiplex PCR; TCRdb holds only in-frame clones, not every one. The sample holds 400,000 or so clones, around 86% seen once. Sequencing input: peripheral blood. These receptors all stem from a human donor in a cohort sampled during active COVID-19. CDR3s include the opening cysteine and the closing phenylalanine or tryptophan. D genes are given only for firm matches. Clone size is stated in some rows and not others, as once, few, many or a class when expanded.

j_gene,v_gene,d_gene,abundance,CDR3nt,CDR3aa
TRBJ1-4,TRBV19,TRBD1,-,TGTGCCAGTAGAAGGGGACAGTTTCCTAATGAAAAACTGTTTTTT,CASRRGQFPNEKLFF
TRBJ1-5,TRBV7-9,-,-,TGTGCCAGCGAGGGAAAGGATCAGCCCCAGCATTTT,CASEGKDQPQHF
TRBJ2-7,TRBV27,-,-,TGTGCCACCTCCCGGACAGGGACTATCGGTAACGAGCAGTACTTC,CATSRTGTIGNEQYF
TRBJ1-6,TRBV3-1/TRBV3-2,-,once,TGTGCCAGCAGCCGAGACGTGGGGCACCTAAATCCTTATAATTCACCCCTCCACTTT,CASSRDVGHLNPYNSPLHF
TRBJ2-1,TRBV19,-,-,TGTGCCAGTAGTATAGATCACAGACTAGTAAAGTTCTTC,CASSIDHRLVKFF
TRBJ2-7,TRBV29-1,-,-,TGCAGCGTTGAAGATCCCCGGGCAGGGGTCTCCTACGAGCAGTACTTC,CSVEDPRAGVSYEQYF
TRBJ2-2,TRBV2,TRBD1,-,TGTGCCGTGGACCAGACAGGGGGTATTTCGGGGGAGCTGTTTTTT,CAVDQTGGISGELFF
TRBJ2-3,TRBV15,TRBD1,-,TGTGCCACCAGCAGCCGGGGACAGACCACAGATACGCAGTATTTT,CATSSRGQTTDTQYF
TRBJ2-7,TRBV11-2,-,-,TGTGCCAGCAGCTTAGATAGCGGTGTAACCTACGAGCAGTACTTC,CASSLDSGVTYEQYF
TRBJ2-1,TRBV24-1,-,-,TGTGCCACCAGTGTCGCCGGTCGTGAGCAGTTCTTC,CATSVAGREQFF
TRBJ2-7,TRBV6-5,TRBD2,-,TGTGCCAGCAGACCCGGGACTAGCGGCGCCTACGAGCAGTACTTC,CASRPGTSGAYEQYF
TRBJ1-1,TRBV6-6,TRBD1,-,TGTGCCAGCAGGGACAGGAGTGAGGCTTTCTTT,CASRDRSEAFF
TRBJ2-4,TRBV7-8,TRBD2,-,TGTGCCAGCAGCCGACTAGCGGGAGGGGTAGCCAAAAACATTCAGTACTTC,CASSRLAGGVAKNIQYF
TRBJ2-4,TRBV19,TRBD2,-,TGTGCCAGTAGTATAGCCCCTGGACTAGAGAAAAACATTCAGTACTTC,CASSIAPGLEKNIQYF
TRBJ2-3,TRBV7-2,-,-,TGTGCCAGCAGCCCTCGGTTCGGGGCGGGGGCCAGGGATACGCAGTATTTT,CASSPRFGAGARDTQYF
TRBJ1-3,TRBV18,-,-,TGTGCCAGCTCACCAGAGGGTGCAAGCTCTGGAAACACCATATATTTT,CASSPEGASSGNTIYF
TRBJ2-5,TRBV4-1,-,-,TGCGCCAGCAGCCAAGGACAGACCGCATTTACGCAAGAGACCCAGTACTTC,CASSQGQTAFTQETQYF
TRBJ2-5,TRBV7-2,-,-,TGTGCCAGCAGCTTAGGAGCAGGGGAGGGGGAGACCCAGTACTTC,CASSLGAGEGETQYF
TRBJ1-4,TRBV6-5,-,-,TGTGCCAGCAGTTGGGGGCAGGGTACAGAAAAACTGTTTTTT,CASSWGQGTEKLFF
TRBJ2-7,TRBV19,TRBD1,-,TGTGCCAGTAGGGACAAGGACAGGGGTCCCTACGAGCAGTACTTC,CASRDKDRGPYEQYF
TRBJ1-2,TRBV30,-,-,TGTGCCTGGAGCGGGTTCTCCTATGGCTACACCTTC,CAWSGFSYGYTF
TRBJ2-5,TRBV15,TRBD1,once,TGTGCCACCAGCAGGGGGACCGGGACAGGGACACAAGAGACCCAGTACTTC,CATSRGTGTGTQETQYF
TRBJ1-4,TRBV5-5,-,-,TGTGCCAGCAGTTTCTTTGCAACTAATGAAAAACTGTTTTTT,CASSFFATNEKLFF
TRBJ2-2,TRBV4-1,TRBD1,-,TGCGCCAGCAGCCAAGATCAGGGGGTCCTTTACACCGGGGAGCTGTTTTTT,CASSQDQGVLYTGELFF
TRBJ1-1,TRBV5-1,-,once,TGCGCCAGCAGCCCGGACCCGGAAGGGGCAGGAACTGAAGCTTTCTTT,CASSPDPEGAGTEAFF
TRBJ2-1,TRBV25-1,-,-,TGTGCCAGCAGTGAATCCGGTCCCGGACAGCTATTTTACAATGAGCAGTTCTTC,CASSESGPGQLFYNEQFF
TRBJ1-5,TRBV9,-,once,TGTGCCAGCAGCGTAGACGGGGGGCGCGGTCAGCCCCAGCATTTT,CASSVDGGRGQPQHF
TRBJ2-3,TRBV5-8,TRBD2,-,TGTGCCAGCAGCTTGAAGGTGGCCCTAGCGGGGGGCACAGATACGCAGTATTTT,CASSLKVALAGGTDTQYF
TRBJ2-3,TRBV6-4,TRBD2,once,TGTGCCAGCTCGGCTAGCGGGGGGACAGATACGCAGTATTTT,CASSASGGTDTQYF
TRBJ2-6,TRBV3-1/TRBV3-2,TRBD1,-,TGTGCCAGCAGCCACACGGGACAGGGCTCTGGGGCCAACGTCCTGACTTTC,CASSHTGQGSGANVLTF
TRBJ2-5,TRBV5-1,-,-,TGCGCCAGCAGCTTCGCGGGTCCTCGAGAGACCCAGTACTTC,CASSFAGPRETQYF
TRBJ1-2,TRBV5-4,TRBD1,-,TGTGCCAGCAGCGTCAACAGGGGGAGCTATGGCTACACCTTC,CASSVNRGSYGYTF
TRBJ1-2,TRBV7-9,-,few,TGTGCCAGCAGCTTGGTCACCGGGGTGGCCTACACCTTC,CASSLVTGVAYTF
TRBJ1-1,TRBV25-1,TRBD1,-,TGTGCCAGCAGTGAACTAGAGGGGGCGCAGGACACTGAAGCTTTCTTT,CASSELEGAQDTEAFF
TRBJ2-5,TRBV29-1,-,-,TGCAGCGTCCGACCTTGGACAGGGAGGGAGGAGACCCAGTACTTC,CSVRPWTGREETQYF
TRBJ1-5,TRBV28,-,-,TGTGCCAGCAGCAAGCCGGGGGGATACAATCAGCCCCAGCATTTT,CASSKPGGYNQPQHF
TRBJ2-7,TRBV18,TRBD1,once,TGTGCCAGCTCACCGAGATCACAGGGGGCAGGATACGAGCAGTACTTC,CASSPRSQGAGYEQYF
TRBJ2-7,TRBV9,TRBD1,-,TGTGCCAGCAGCGTAGGGTTGACAGGGTCCTACGAGCAGTACTTC,CASSVGLTGSYEQYF
TRBJ2-6,TRBV6-5,-,once,TGTGCCAGCAGTTACGGGCACTCTGGGGCCAACGTCCTGACTTTC,CASSYGHSGANVLTF
TRBJ2-5,TRBV29-1,TRBD2,-,TGCAGCGTTGTAGTAGCGGGGGAAGAGACCCAGTACTTC,CSVVVAGEETQYF
TRBJ2-1,TRBV27,-,-,TGTGCCAGCAGTTCAGCCGGTCTGGCGGTCCAATACAATGAGCAGTTCTTC,CASSSAGLAVQYNEQFF
TRBJ1-2,TRBV11-1,-,-,TGTGCCAGCAGCCCGAGTGTCTACTATGGCTACACCTTC,CASSPSVYYGYTF
TRBJ1-3,TRBV21-1,-,once,TGTGCCAGCAGCCCTCACAAGGGACATATTTCTGGAAACACCATATATTTT,CASSPHKGHISGNTIYF
TRBJ2-7,TRBV6-5,TRBD2,-,TGTGCCAGCAGTTACGGGGCGGGAGGAGGGAGCGAGCAGTACTTC,CASSYGAGGGSEQYF
TRBJ1-1,TRBV9,-,-,TGTGCCAGCAGCTTGATGGACAGTATGAACACTGAAGCTTTCTTT,CASSLMDSMNTEAFF
TRBJ2-7,TRBV2,TRBD1,few,TGTGCCAGCAGTCCTGGGACAGGGCCCTTCTACGAGCAGTACTTC,CASSPGTGPFYEQYF
TRBJ2-6,TRBV4-1,-,few,TGCGCCAGCAGCGAAGGGCGGGGCAGATTATCCTCTGGGGCCAACGTCCTGACTTTC,CASSEGRGRLSSGANVLTF
TRBJ2-7,TRBV27,TRBD1,-,TGTGCCAGCAGTCCGTCGACAGGGTCCTACGAGCAGTACTTC,CASSPSTGSYEQYF
TRBJ1-2,TRBV30,-,-,TGTGCCTGGAGTCTTAACGCGCCTTATGGCTACACCTTC,CAWSLNAPYGYTF
TRBJ1-2,TRBV5-4,TRBD1,-,TGTGCCAGCAGCGACAGGGTTTTTGGCTACACCTTC,CASSDRVFGYTF
TRBJ1-5,TRBV7-2,-,-,TGTGCCAGCAGCTTAATGGGGCAGGGCGATCAGCCCCAGCATTTT,CASSLMGQGDQPQHF
TRBJ2-2,TRBV15,-,-,TGTGCCACCAGCAGAGGACTCAGCACCGGGGAGCTGTTTTTT,CATSRGLSTGELFF
TRBJ1-6,TRBV28,-,-,TGTGCCAGCATCAGTGGGAGGGGGAGCTCCTATAATTCACCCCTCCACTTT,CASISGRGSSYNSPLHF
TRBJ1-4,TRBV24-1,TRBD1,-,TGTGCCACCAGTGACTCCCGACAGGGCTGGGGGAATGAAAAACTGTTTTTT,CATSDSRQGWGNEKLFF